The T cell receptor beta chain under discussion was sequenced for a study of T cell responses to AZD1222 COVID-19 vaccine. This clone was found once. Its matching antigen is unknown. The sample has other DNA sequences that encode this CDR3 too. Data came from immunoSEQ multiplex PCR; TCRdb stores just in-frame clones and leaves some out. The data contain 150,000 to 200,000 clones, approximately 94% of them seen just once; the ten biggest clones take up 3.6%. CDR1 and CDR2 from the germline V gene are LNHDA and SQIVND (reference sequence). The J segment lost 6 bases and the V segment lost 2 bases, leaving 3 bases of the junction unmatched. The CDR3 loop spans 14 amino acids. Points from the study as a whole: Females made up more of the donors, who were largely white British, and clonal diversity may have come out too low.

The rearrangement uses TRBV19 and TRBJ1-2, with TRBD1 identical over 10 bases. The material sequenced was peripheral blood, taken 28 days after the second dose of the MenACWY control vaccine. The TCR was taken from an adult who received the MenACWY meningococcal vaccine as a control. Here the CDR3 DNA reads TGTGCCAGTAGTATACTCGGGACAGGGGATGGCTACACCTTC. This encodes CASSILGTGDGYTF.